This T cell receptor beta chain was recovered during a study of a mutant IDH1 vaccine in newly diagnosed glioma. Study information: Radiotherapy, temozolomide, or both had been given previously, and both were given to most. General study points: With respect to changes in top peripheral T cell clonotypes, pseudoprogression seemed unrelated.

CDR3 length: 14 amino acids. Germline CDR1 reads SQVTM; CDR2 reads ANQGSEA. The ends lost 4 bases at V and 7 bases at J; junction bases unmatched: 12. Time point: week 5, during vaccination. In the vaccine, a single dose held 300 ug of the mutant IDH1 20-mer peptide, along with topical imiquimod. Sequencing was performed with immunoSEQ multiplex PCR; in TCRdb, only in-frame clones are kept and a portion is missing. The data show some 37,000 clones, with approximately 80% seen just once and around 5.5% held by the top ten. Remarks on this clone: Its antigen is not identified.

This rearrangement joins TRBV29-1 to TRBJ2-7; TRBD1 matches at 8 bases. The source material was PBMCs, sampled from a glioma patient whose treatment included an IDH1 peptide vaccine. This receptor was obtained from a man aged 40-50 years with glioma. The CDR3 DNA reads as TGCAGCGTTGCGATGGGGCAGGGGGCGAGGGAGCAGTACTTC. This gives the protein CSVAMGQGAREQYF.